These T cell receptor beta chains were read from a single sample in a study of blood T cell repertoires in COVID-19. Sequencing used immunoSEQ multiplex PCR; TCRdb keeps in-frame clones, though not all of them. The sample records under 150,000 clones, 86% being singletons. The material sequenced was PBMCs or T cells enriched from blood (not recorded which). The receptors shown here come from a woman aged 45 to 65 who had recovered from COVID-19. Both conserved end residues are part of each CDR3. A D gene is named only where the DNA matches it firmly. Size values are once, few and many counts, or a class for expanded clones, and some rows have none.

abundance	v_gene	d_gene	j_gene	CDR3aa	CDR3nt
-	TRBV19	TRBD1	TRBJ2-7	CASTPGRDRGYEQYF	TGTGCCAGTACCCCCGGGCGGGACAGGGGGTACGAGCAGTACTTC
-	TRBV21-1	-	TRBJ1-1	CASSKVGNRGHTEAFF	TGTGCCAGCAGCAAAGTCGGGAACAGGGGGCACACTGAAGCTTTCTTT
-	TRBV2	-	TRBJ2-6	CASKAFGGANVLTF	TGTGCCAGCAAAGCCTTCGGTGGGGCCAACGTCCTGACTTTC
-	TRBV23-1	TRBD1	TRBJ1-1	CASSQPRTGPSLNTEAFF	TGCGCCAGCAGTCAACCTAGGACAGGGCCGTCCCTGAACACTGAAGCTTTCTTT
-	TRBV18	TRBD1	TRBJ1-5	CASTTGGNQPQHF	TGTGCCAGCACCACAGGGGGCAATCAGCCCCAGCATTTT
-	TRBV11-2	-	TRBJ1-2	CASSPLRGPTDYGYTF	TGTGCCAGCAGCCCACTCCGCGGCCCCACCGACTATGGCTACACCTTC
-	TRBV9	-	TRBJ2-2	CASSVASSVGGRTGELFF	TGTGCCAGCAGCGTAGCTAGTTCAGTGGGGGGTCGTACCGGGGAGCTGTTTTTT
few	TRBV28	-	TRBJ2-5	CASSSPGDQETQYF	TGTGCCAGCAGTTCCCCCGGAGACCAAGAGACCCAGTACTTC
few	TRBV6-5	-	TRBJ2-7	CASSYVDRSYEQYF	TGTGCCAGCAGTTACGTGGACAGATCCTACGAGCAGTACTTC
-	TRBV5-6	TRBD1	TRBJ1-1	CASSLGQGAYTEAFF	TGTGCCAGCAGCTTGGGGCAGGGGGCCTACACTGAAGCTTTCTTT
-	TRBV3-1/TRBV3-2	-	TRBJ1-2	CASSQLNPFEDGYTF	TGTGCCAGCAGCCAGCTGAATCCCTTCGAGGATGGCTACACCTTC
-	TRBV16	TRBD1	TRBJ2-6	CASSPRQGSGANVLTF	TGTGCCAGCAGCCCCAGACAGGGCTCTGGGGCCAACGTCCTGACTTTC
-	TRBV20-1	-	TRBJ2-7	CSARSEYEQYF	TGCAGTGCTAGGTCGGAGTACGAGCAGTACTTC
-	TRBV5-5	-	TRBJ2-4	CASSLVTVANIQYF	TGTGCCAGCAGCTTGGTTACGGTCGCGAACATTCAGTACTTC
-	TRBV6-5	TRBD1	TRBJ2-7	CASSGTGGRGEQYF	TGTGCCAGCAGCGGGACAGGGGGTAGGGGAGAGCAGTACTTC
-	TRBV9	-	TRBJ2-2	CASSGGSQGGGELFF	TGTGCCAGCAGCGGCGGCAGTCAGGGTGGCGGGGAGCTGTTTTTT
-	TRBV6-5	-	TRBJ1-2	CASSYAGWGYGYTF	TGTGCCAGCAGTTATGCGGGTTGGGGCTATGGCTACACCTTC
-	TRBV3-1/TRBV3-2	TRBD1	TRBJ1-1	CASSPGTGRATEAFF	TGTGCCAGCAGTCCGGGGACAGGCCGGGCCACTGAAGCTTTCTTT
-	TRBV4-3	-	TRBJ1-6	CASSQIYDRNSPLHF	TGCGCCAGCAGCCAAATCTACGACAGGAATTCACCCCTCCACTTT
-	TRBV9	-	TRBJ2-4	CASSVADRRGAENIQYF	TGTGCCAGCAGCGTCGCAGACAGGAGAGGGGCGGAAAACATTCAGTACTTC
once	TRBV9	-	TRBJ2-5	CASSGGSNSKETQYF	TGTGCCAGCAGCGGAGGCAGTAACTCGAAAGAGACCCAGTACTTC
-	TRBV19	-	TRBJ1-2	CASSIEAGNYGYTF	TGTGCCAGTAGTATAGAGGCAGGGAACTATGGCTACACCTTC
-	TRBV7-2	TRBD2	TRBJ2-3	CASSIQAGGRADTQYF	TGTGCCAGCAGCATACAAGCGGGGGGAAGGGCAGATACGCAGTATTTT
-	TRBV15	TRBD1	TRBJ1-2	CATSPRSLTGVLAYGYTF	TGTGCCACCAGCCCCCGATCACTCACAGGGGTCCTCGCCTATGGCTACACCTTC
-	TRBV11-2	TRBD1	TRBJ2-1	CASSLGQGYNEQFF	TGTGCCAGCAGCTTGGGACAGGGGTACAATGAGCAGTTCTTC
-	TRBV5-1	-	TRBJ1-2	CASSSGDSKNIYGYTF	TGCGCCAGCAGCTCGGGTGACAGCAAGAATATCTATGGCTACACCTTC
-	TRBV12-5	-	TRBJ1-6	CASNVAGYNSPLHF	TGTGCTAGTAACGTCGCAGGGTATAATTCACCCCTCCACTTT
-	TRBV7-9	TRBD1	TRBJ1-1	CASSSRQGRTEAFF	TGTGCCAGCAGCTCGAGACAGGGACGCACTGAAGCTTTCTTT
-	TRBV9	-	TRBJ1-2	CASSVNRDTEKVNYGYTF	TGTGCCAGCAGCGTAAACCGGGACACCGAAAAAGTTAACTATGGCTACACCTTC
-	TRBV19	-	TRBJ1-5	CASRTGRYSNQPQHF	TGTGCCAGTAGAACAGGGCGATATAGCAATCAGCCCCAGCATTTT
-	TRBV5-3	-	TRBJ2-7	CARSLAGGQASPYEQYF	TGTGCCAGAAGCTTGGCCGGTGGTCAGGCCTCTCCCTACGAGCAGTACTTC
-	TRBV10-1	-	TRBJ2-1	CASSRDSYSYNEQFF	TGCGCCAGCAGTAGAGACAGTTACTCCTACAATGAGCAGTTCTTC
-	TRBV5-6	TRBD1	TRBJ2-3	CASRTRDRGFTDTQYF	TGTGCCAGCAGGACCCGGGACAGGGGGTTCACAGATACGCAGTATTTT